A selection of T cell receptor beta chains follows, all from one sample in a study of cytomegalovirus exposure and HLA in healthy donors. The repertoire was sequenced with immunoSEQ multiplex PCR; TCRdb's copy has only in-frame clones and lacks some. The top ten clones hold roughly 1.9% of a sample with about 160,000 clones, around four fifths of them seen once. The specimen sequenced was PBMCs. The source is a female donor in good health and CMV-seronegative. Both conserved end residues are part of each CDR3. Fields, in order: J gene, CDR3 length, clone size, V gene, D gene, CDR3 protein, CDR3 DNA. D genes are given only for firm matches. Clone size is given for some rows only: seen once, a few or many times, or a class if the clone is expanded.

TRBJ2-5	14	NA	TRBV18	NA	CASSPLRGEETQYF	TGTGCCAGCTCACCACTCCGCGGGGAAGAGACCCAGTACTTC
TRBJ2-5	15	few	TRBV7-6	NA	CASSLPSNPWETQYF	TGTGCCAGCAGCTTACCCAGTAACCCGTGGGAGACCCAGTACTTC
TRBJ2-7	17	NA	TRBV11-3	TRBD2	CASSFPASTSGSYEQYF	TGTGCCAGCAGCTTTCCCGCCTCGACTAGCGGGTCCTACGAGCAGTACTTC
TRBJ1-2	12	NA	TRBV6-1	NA	CASSEHTYGYTF	TGTGCCAGCAGTGAACACACCTATGGCTACACCTTC
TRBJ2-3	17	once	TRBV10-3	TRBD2	CAISAAGGPFGADTQYF	TGTGCCATCAGTGCTGCGGGGGGGCCATTTGGCGCAGATACGCAGTATTTT
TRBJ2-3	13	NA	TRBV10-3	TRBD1	CAIMGQSTDTQYF	TGTGCCATCATGGGACAGTCCACAGATACGCAGTATTTT
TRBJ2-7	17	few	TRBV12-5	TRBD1	CASGLVQGTGLFYEQYF	TGTGCTAGTGGTTTGGTACAAGGGACAGGTCTGTTCTACGAGCAGTACTTC
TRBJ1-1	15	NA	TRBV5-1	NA	CASSLLPGSDTEAFF	TGCGCCAGCAGTTTGCTGCCCGGGTCGGACACTGAAGCTTTCTTT
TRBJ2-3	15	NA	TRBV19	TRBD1	CASSPTGQGTDTQYF	TGTGCCAGTAGTCCGACGGGACAGGGCACAGATACGCAGTATTTT
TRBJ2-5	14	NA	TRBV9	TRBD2	CASSVTSGSETQYF	TGTGCCAGCAGCGTTACTAGCGGGAGCGAGACCCAGTACTTC
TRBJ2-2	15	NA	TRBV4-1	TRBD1	CASSLQGNGDGELFF	TGCGCCAGCAGCCTACAGGGGAATGGGGACGGGGAGCTGTTTTTT
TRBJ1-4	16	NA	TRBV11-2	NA	CASSLAGGGRPEKLFF	TGTGCCAGCAGCTTGGCGGGGGGCGGGCGGCCTGAAAAACTGTTTTTT
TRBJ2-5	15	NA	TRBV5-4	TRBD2	CATRDRTSFGETQYF	TGTGCTACTAGAGATCGGACTAGCTTTGGTGAGACCCAGTACTTC
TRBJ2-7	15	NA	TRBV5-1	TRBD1	CASSLEQGSSYEQYF	TGCGCCAGCAGCTTGGAACAGGGGTCCTCCTACGAGCAGTACTTC
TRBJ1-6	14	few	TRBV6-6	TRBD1	CASSDRGGNSPLHF	TGTGCCAGCAGCGACAGGGGGGGGAATTCACCCCTCCACTTT
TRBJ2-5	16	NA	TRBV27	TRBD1	CASSPSGGAGQETQYF	TGTGCCAGCAGTCCTTCAGGGGGCGCGGGGCAAGAGACCCAGTACTTC
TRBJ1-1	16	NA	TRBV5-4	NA	CASSPAAQGTNTEAFF	TGTGCCAGCAGCCCGGCCGCGCAGGGGACGAACACTGAAGCTTTCTTT
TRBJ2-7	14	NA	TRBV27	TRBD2	CASSRGGSSYGQYF	TGTGCCAGCAGTCGGGGGGGGTCCTCCTACGGGCAGTACTTC
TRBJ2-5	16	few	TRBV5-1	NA	CASSLALGVSMETQYF	TGCGCCAGCAGCTTGGCCCTAGGGGTTAGTATGGAGACCCAGTACTTC
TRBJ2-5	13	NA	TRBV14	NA	CASSQNRGETQYF	TGTGCCAGCAGCCAAAATCGGGGGGAGACCCAGTACTTC
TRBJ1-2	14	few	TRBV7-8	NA	CASSLAQGSYGYTF	TGTGCCAGCAGCTTAGCCCAGGGGTCCTATGGCTACACCTTC
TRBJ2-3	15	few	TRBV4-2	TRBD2	CASSQDGTSGDTQYF	TGTGCCAGCAGCCAAGACGGGACTAGCGGAGATACGCAGTATTTT
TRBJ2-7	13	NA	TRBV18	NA	CASSPPTGYEQYF	TGTGCCAGCTCACCACCCACAGGGTACGAGCAGTACTTC
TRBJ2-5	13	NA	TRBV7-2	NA	CASSPDRQETQYF	TGTGCCAGCAGCCCGGACAGACAAGAGACCCAGTACTTC
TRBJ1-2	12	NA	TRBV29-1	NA	CSVDRGTYGYTF	TGCAGCGTTGACAGGGGCACGTATGGCTACACCTTC
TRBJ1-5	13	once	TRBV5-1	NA	CASSLGEDQPQHF	TGCGCCAGCAGCTTGGGTGAGGATCAGCCCCAGCATTTT
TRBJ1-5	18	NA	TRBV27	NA	CASNLRGPGAYSNQPQHF	TGTGCCAGCAATTTACGGGGTCCTGGAGCCTATAGCAATCAGCCCCAGCATTTT
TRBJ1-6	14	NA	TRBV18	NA	CASSQGQYNSPLHF	TGTGCCAGCTCACAAGGACAGTATAATTCACCCCTCCACTTT
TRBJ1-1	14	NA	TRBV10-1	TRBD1	CASKSGTGATEAFF	TGCGCCAGCAAGTCCGGGACAGGGGCCACTGAAGCTTTCTTT
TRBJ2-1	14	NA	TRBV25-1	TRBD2	CASTSSGGSDEQFF	TGTGCCAGCACCTCAAGCGGGGGGAGCGATGAGCAGTTCTTC
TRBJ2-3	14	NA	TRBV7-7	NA	CASSLTGNTDTQYF	TGTGCCAGCAGCTTAACGGGGAACACAGATACGCAGTATTTT
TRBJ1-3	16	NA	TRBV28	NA	CASSLMARFSGNTIYF	TGTGCCAGCAGTTTAATGGCACGATTCTCTGGAAACACCATATATTTT
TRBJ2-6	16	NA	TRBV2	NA	CASSLPPGAGANVLTF	TGTGCCAGCAGTCTCCCCCCAGGGGCTGGGGCCAACGTCCTGACTTTC
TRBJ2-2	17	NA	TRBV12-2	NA	CASRLARRRANTGELFF	TGTGCAAGTCGCTTAGCCCGAAGGAGGGCGAACACCGGGGAGCTGTTTTTT
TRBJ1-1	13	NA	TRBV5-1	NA	CASSQGPDSEAFF	TGCGCCAGCAGCCAGGGTCCTGATAGTGAAGCTTTCTTT
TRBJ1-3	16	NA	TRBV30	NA	CAWSPRQAVSGNTIYF	TGTGCCTGGAGTCCTCGACAGGCAGTCTCTGGAAACACCATATATTTT
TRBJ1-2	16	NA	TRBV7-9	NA	CASSRPPTDGNYGYTF	TGTGCCAGCAGTCGCCCGCCGACCGACGGGAACTATGGCTACACCTTC
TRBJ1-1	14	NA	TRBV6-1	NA	CASSLRGTDTEAFF	TGTGCCAGCAGCCTCAGGGGAACGGACACTGAAGCTTTCTTT
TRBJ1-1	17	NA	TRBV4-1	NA	CASSHKRPAFGFTEAFF	TGCGCCAGCAGCCACAAACGTCCCGCGTTCGGGTTCACTGAAGCTTTCTTT
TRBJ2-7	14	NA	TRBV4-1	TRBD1	CASSLGQGSGEQYF	TGCGCCAGCAGCCTGGGACAGGGGTCGGGCGAGCAGTACTTC
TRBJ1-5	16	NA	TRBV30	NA	CAWSFPSGVSNQPQHF	TGTGCCTGGAGTTTTCCTTCAGGGGTCAGCAATCAGCCCCAGCATTTT
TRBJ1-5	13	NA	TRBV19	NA	CASSTLQLQPQHF	TGTGCCAGTAGTACCCTCCAGTTGCAGCCCCAGCATTTT
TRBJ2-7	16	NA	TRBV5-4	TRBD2	CASSYPRRGGPNEQYF	TGTGCCAGCAGCTATCCCCGGCGGGGGGGCCCCAACGAGCAGTACTTC
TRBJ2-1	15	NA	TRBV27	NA	CASRPRTLSYNEQFF	TGTGCCAGCAGACCAAGGACTCTATCCTACAATGAGCAGTTCTTC
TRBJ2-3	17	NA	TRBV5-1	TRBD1	CASSRGTGRWGTDTQYF	TGCGCCAGCAGCCGGGGGACAGGGCGTTGGGGCACAGATACGCAGTATTTT
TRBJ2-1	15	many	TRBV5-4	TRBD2	CASSLSLAVHNEQFF	TGTGCCAGCAGCTTGTCACTAGCGGTCCACAATGAGCAGTTCTTC
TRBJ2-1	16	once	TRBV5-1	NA	CARINKRGSSYNEQFF	TGCGCCAGGATCAACAAGAGGGGGAGCTCCTACAATGAGCAGTTCTTC
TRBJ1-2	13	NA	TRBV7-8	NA	CASSLSRVQGYTF	TGTGCCAGCAGTCTTAGCAGAGTCCAGGGCTACACCTTC
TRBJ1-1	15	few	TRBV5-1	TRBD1	CASSPGTGEYTEAFF	TGCGCCAGCAGCCCCGGGACAGGAGAATATACTGAAGCTTTCTTT
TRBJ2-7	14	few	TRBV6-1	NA	CASPHPGQGHEQYF	TGTGCCAGTCCCCACCCTGGGCAGGGCCACGAGCAGTACTTC